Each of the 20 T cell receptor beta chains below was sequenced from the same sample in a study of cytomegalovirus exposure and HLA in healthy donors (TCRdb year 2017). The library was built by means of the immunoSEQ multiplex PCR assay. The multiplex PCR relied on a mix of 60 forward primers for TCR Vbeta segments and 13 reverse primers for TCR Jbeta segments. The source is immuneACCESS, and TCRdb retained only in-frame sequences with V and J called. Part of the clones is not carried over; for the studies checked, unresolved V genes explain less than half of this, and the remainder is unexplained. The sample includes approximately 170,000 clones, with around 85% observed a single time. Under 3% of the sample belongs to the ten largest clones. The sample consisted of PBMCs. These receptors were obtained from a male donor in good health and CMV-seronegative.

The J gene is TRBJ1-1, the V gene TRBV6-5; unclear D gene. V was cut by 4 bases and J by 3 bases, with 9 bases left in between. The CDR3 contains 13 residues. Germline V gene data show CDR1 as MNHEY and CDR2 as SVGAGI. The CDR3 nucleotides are TGTGCCAGCAGTTTCAGGCGGGACACTGAAGCTTTCTTT. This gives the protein CASSFRRDTEAFF.

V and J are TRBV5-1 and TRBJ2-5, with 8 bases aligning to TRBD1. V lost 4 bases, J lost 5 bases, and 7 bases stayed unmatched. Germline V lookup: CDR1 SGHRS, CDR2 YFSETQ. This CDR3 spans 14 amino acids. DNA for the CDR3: TGCGCCAGCAGCATCCGGGACAGGTGGGAGACCCAGTACTTC. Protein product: CASSIRDRWETQYF.

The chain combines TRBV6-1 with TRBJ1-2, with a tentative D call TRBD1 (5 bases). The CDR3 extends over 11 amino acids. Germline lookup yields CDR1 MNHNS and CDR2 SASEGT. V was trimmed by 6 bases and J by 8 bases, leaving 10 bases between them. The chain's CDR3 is CASRRDAGYTF. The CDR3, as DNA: TGTGCCAGCAGGCGGGACGCGGGCTACACCTTC.

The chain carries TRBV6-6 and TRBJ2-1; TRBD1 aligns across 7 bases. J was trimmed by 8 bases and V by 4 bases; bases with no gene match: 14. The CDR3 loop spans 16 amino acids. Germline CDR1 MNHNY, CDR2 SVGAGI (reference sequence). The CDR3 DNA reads TGTGCCAGCAGTTCTACAGGGGCCAAGGTTGGCGATGAGCAGTTCTTC. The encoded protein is CASSSTGAKVGDEQFF.

In DNA form, the CDR3 reads TGTGCCAGCAGAGCCCTAGCGGGGGACACCGGGGAGCTGTTTTTT. Protein sequence: CASRALAGDTGELFF. The rearrangement joins TRBV2 to TRBJ2-2; 10 bases line up with TRBD2. Germline CDR1 reads SNHLY; CDR2 reads FYNNEI. The CDR3 is 15 amino acids. J was trimmed by 3 bases and V by 6 bases; bases with no gene match: 4.

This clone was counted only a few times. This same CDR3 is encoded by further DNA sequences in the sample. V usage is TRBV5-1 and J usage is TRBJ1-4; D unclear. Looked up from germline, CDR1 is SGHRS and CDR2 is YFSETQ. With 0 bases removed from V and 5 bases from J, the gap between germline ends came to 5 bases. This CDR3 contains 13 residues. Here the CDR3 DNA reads TGCGCCAGCAGCTTGGACCGGAATGAAAAACTGTTTTTT. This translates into CASSLDRNEKLFF.

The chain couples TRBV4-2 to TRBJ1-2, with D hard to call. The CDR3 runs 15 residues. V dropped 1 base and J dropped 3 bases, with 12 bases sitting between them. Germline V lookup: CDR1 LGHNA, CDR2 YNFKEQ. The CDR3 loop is CASSQVGREDYGYTF. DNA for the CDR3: TGTGCCAGCAGCCAAGTAGGGCGGGAGGACTATGGCTACACCTTC.

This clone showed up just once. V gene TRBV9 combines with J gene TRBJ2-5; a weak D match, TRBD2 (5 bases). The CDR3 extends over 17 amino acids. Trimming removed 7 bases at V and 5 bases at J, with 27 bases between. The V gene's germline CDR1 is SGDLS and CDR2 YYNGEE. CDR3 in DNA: TGTGCCAGCTCGATTGGTTTGGGCAGTGGGGAGACGGAGACCCAGTACTTC. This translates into CASSIGLGSGETETQYF.

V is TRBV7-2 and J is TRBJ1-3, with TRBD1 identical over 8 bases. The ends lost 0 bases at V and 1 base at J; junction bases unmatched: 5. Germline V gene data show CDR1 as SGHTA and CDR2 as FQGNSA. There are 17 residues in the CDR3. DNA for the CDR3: TGTGCCAGCAGCTTAGCGACAGGGGAGGTTTCTGGAAACACCATATATTTT. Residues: CASSLATGEVSGNTIYF.

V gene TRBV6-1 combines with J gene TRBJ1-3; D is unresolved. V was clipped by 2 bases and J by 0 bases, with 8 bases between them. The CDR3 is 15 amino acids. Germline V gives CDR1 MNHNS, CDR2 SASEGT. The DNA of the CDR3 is TGTGCCAGCAGTGAAATCGAGGGCTCTGGAAACACCATATATTTT. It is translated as CASSEIEGSGNTIYF.

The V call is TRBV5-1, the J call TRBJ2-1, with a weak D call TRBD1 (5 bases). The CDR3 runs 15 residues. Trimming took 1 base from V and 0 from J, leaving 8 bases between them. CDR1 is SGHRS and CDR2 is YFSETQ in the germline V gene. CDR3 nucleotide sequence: TGCGCCAGCAGCTTGTTCCAGGGCTCCTACAATGAGCAGTTCTTC. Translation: CASSLFQGSYNEQFF.

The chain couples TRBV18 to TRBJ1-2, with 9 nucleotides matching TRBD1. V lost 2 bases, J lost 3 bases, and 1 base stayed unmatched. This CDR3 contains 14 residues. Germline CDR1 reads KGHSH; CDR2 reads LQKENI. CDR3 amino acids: CASSPRTGDYGYTF. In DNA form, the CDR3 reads TGTGCCAGCTCACCAAGGACAGGGGACTATGGCTACACCTTC.

The CDR3 DNA reads TGCAGTGCTAGAACTTATGAGCAGTTCTTC. Translating it yields CSARTYEQFF. The V call is TRBV20-1, the J call TRBJ2-1; D gene ambiguous. CDR1 DFQATT and CDR2 SNEGSKA come from the germline V gene (reference sequence). CDR3 length: 10 residues. The V and J ends lost 2 bases and 8 bases respectively, with 4 bases between them.

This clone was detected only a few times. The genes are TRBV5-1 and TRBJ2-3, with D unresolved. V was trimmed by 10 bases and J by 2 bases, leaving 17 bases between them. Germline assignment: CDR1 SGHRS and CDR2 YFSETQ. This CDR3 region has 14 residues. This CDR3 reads CASRSTEYTDTQYF. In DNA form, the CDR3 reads TGCGCCTCTCGGTCCACTGAGTACACAGATACGCAGTATTTT.

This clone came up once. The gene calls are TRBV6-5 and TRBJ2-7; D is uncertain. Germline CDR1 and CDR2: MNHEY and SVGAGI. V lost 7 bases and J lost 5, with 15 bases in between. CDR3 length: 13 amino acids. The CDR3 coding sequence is TGTGCCAGCACCAAAGGAGTCCGCGACGAGCAGTACTTC. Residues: CASTKGVRDEQYF.

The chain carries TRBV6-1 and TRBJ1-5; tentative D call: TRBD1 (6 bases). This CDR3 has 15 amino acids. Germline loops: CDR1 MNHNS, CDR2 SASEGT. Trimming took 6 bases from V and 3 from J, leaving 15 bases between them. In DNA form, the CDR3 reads TGTGCCAGCAGGTATACACAGGGTTACAATCAGCCCCAGCATTTT. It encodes CASRYTQGYNQPQHF.

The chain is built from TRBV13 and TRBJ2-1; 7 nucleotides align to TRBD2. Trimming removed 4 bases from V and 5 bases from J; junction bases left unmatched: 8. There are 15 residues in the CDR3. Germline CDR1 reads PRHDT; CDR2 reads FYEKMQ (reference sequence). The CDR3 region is CASSSAGWRNNEQFF. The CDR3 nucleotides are TGTGCCAGCAGCTCAGCGGGGTGGCGAAACAATGAGCAGTTCTTC.

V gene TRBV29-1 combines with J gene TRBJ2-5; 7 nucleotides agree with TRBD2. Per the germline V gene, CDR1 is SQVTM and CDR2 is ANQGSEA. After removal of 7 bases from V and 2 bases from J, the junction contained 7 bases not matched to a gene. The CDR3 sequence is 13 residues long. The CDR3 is CSAGGEGQETQYF. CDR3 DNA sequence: TGCAGCGCCGGTGGGGAGGGTCAAGAGACCCAGTACTTC.

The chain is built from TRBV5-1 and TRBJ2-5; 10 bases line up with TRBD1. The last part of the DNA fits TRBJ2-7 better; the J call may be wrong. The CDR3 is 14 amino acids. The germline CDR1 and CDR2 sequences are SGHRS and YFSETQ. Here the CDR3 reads CASSFGTGVYEQYF. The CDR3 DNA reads TGCGCCAGCAGCTTCGGGACAGGGGTCTACGAGCAGTACTTC.

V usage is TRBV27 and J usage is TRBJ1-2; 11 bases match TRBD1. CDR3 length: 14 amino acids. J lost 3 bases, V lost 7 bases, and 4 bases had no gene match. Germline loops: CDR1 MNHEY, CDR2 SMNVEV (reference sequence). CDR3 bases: TGTGCCAGCACTCGGACAGGGGGCGACTATGGCTACACCTTC. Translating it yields CASTRTGGDYGYTF.